This T cell receptor (beta chain) came from a study of CD8+CD57+ T cells in acquired aplastic anemia. Study summary: The sorted CD4+ and CD8+ cells yielded an average roughly 3 ug of DNA. Overall study findings and caveats: Controls and patients did not differ significantly in CD8+ Simpson's diversity.

The template for TCR beta VDJ and CDR3 sequence profiling was genomic DNA. TCRdb recomputed calls from the reads with MiXCR, one row per CDR3 protein. The sample consists of hundreds of thousands of distinct CDR3 sequences, about a third of them appearing once. This clonotype was seen just once. Its antigen is as yet unknown. V lost 3 bases and J lost 4; bases outside the gene matches: 11. The germline CDR1 and CDR2 sequences are SQVTM and ANQGSEA. The CDR3 contains 15 residues. For sequencing, patients were chosen who had shown expansion of CD8+CD57+ cells by flow cytometry. The diagnosis in all patients was severe acquired aplastic anemia. No patient had been given any therapy when blood was sampled.

The rearrangement joins TRBV29-1 to TRBJ2-7, with 8 bases matching TRBD1. The origin of this receptor is a human donor with aplastic anemia. Sequencing used sorted CD4+, CD8+, or CD8+CD57+ T cells (not recorded which) from PBMCs. CDR3 amino acids: CSVESGQGATYEQYF. The CDR3 coding sequence is TGCAGCGTTGAGTCCGGGCAGGGGGCGACTTACGAGCAGTACTTC.